These 16 T cell receptor beta chains were all obtained from the same sample, sequenced in a study of shared T cell receptors in the human thymus. The table came from immunoSEQ multiplex PCR; TCRdb's copy has only in-frame clones and leaves some out. The table has just under 550,000 clones, around 78% seen once. These data were also reused for a study on human thymus T cells.

The sample taken for sequencing was thymocytes. The receptors shown here come from a boy under two years old with a congenital heart defect.

This chain connects TRBV2 to TRBJ1-2, with D unclear. The CDR3 consists of 12 residues. Germline-derived CDR1 and CDR2 are SNHLY and FYNNEI. Trimming took off 7 bases at V and 2 bases at J, with 8 bases between the two ends. CDR3 protein: CASTRLNYGYTF. CDR3 nucleotides: TGTGCCAGCACTAGGCTGAACTATGGCTACACCTTC.

The chain combines TRBV18 with TRBJ2-5; TRBD2 matches at 7 bases. V was clipped by 3 bases and J by 3 bases; unmatched bases: 10. The germline V gene encodes CDR1 KGHSH and CDR2 LQKENI. The CDR3 loop spans 16 amino acids. In nucleotides, the CDR3 is TGTGCCAGCTCACCTGAAGCGAGAAGCGGGGAAGAGACCCAGTACTTC. Its translation: CASSPEARSGEETQYF.

This clone has just one count. This rearrangement joins TRBV6-1 to TRBJ2-7; D may be TRBD2 (6 bases). Germline V gene lookup returns CDR1 MNHNS and CDR2 SASEGT. Trimming stripped 6 bases from V and 3 bases from J, with 18 bases between. The CDR3 runs to 15 residues. The CDR3 DNA is TGTGCCAGCAGGGCCCTGACTAGTCCCGACTACGAGCAGTACTTC. It is translated as CASRALTSPDYEQYF.

This chain uses TRBV27 with TRBJ2-7; D may be TRBD2 (6 bases). Between the trimmed V and J ends, which lost 3 bases and 2 bases, there was a span of 11 bases. Per germline, CDR1 MNHEY and CDR2 SMNVEV (reference sequence). The CDR3 contains 14 residues. CDR3 residues: CASSFAGPTYEQYF. CDR3 sequence (DNA): TGTGCCAGCAGTTTTGCGGGACCCACCTACGAGCAGTACTTC.

This chain joins TRBV28 and TRBJ2-4; 8 bases align to TRBD1. CDR1 is MDHEN, CDR2 SYDVKM, per germline. The ends lost 6 bases at V and 1 base at J; junction bases unmatched: 5. The CDR3 is 15 amino acids. CDR3 in DNA: TGTGCCAGCAGCCCCAGGGGGCAGGCCAAAAACATTCAGTACTTC. This gives the protein CASSPRGQAKNIQYF.

The chain joins TRBV14 to TRBJ2-2, with 9 positions matching TRBD2. The J segment lost 8 bases and the V segment lost 0 bases, leaving 10 bases of the junction unmatched. The CDR3 has 17 residues. The V gene's germline CDR1 is SGHDN and CDR2 FVKESK. Written as DNA, the CDR3 is TGTGCCAGCAGCCAAGAAAGGACCGCGGGAGGGCCTGGGGAGCTGTTTTTT. It encodes CASSQERTAGGPGELFF.

The J gene is TRBJ2-7, the V gene TRBV4-1; 8 bases agree with TRBD1. The length of the CDR3 is 14 residues. In germline, CDR1 is MGHRA, CDR2 YSYEKL. Trimming cost V 3 bases and J 7 bases; bases outside gene matches: 8. As DNA, the CDR3 is TGCGCCAGCAGCCAGTCAGGGGGCCGGCGGGAGCAGTACTTC. The encoded protein is CASSQSGGRREQYF.

The V and J genes are TRBV7-6 and TRBJ1-3; 11 nucleotides align to TRBD1. This CDR3 contains 18 residues. V was pared by 0 bases and J by 0 bases, with 4 bases of the junction left unmatched. Germline assignment: CDR1 SGHVS and CDR2 FNYEAQ. As DNA, the CDR3 is TGTGCCAGCAGCTTAGCTCGGACAGGGGGCTTCTCTGGAAACACCATATATTTT. Protein product: CASSLARTGGFSGNTIYF.

This rearrangement joins TRBV27 to TRBJ2-1, with D tentatively TRBD2 (5 bases). The V end was cut by 8 bases, the J end by 8 bases, with 16 bases between. CDR3 length: 13 residues. CDR1 is MNHEY, CDR2 SMNVEV, per germline (reference sequence). DNA of the CDR3: TGTGCCAGCCCCCAAGCGGCCCGCGATGAGCAGTTCTTC. Protein product: CASPQAARDEQFF.

This chain uses TRBV5-6 with TRBJ2-2; the match to TRBD2 covers 13 bases. V trimming: 4 bases; J trimming: 7 bases; junction bases outside the gene matches: 10. Germline V gives CDR1 SGHDT, CDR2 YYEEEE. The CDR3 is made up of 17 amino acids. The CDR3 sequence: CASSTRTSGRYSGELFF. The CDR3 DNA follows: TGTGCCAGCAGCACCAGGACTAGCGGGAGATATAGCGGGGAGCTGTTTTTT.

In its sample, this clone was seen once. The V gene is TRBV5-6, the J gene TRBJ2-3; 7 bases map to TRBD1. The CDR3 is made up of 15 amino acids. Germline V gene lookup returns CDR1 SGHDT and CDR2 YYEEEE. V was clipped by 2 bases and J by 4 bases; unmatched bases: 7. Here the CDR3 reads CASSLAGTEADTQYF. DNA for the CDR3: TGTGCCAGCAGCTTAGCCGGGACAGAGGCAGATACGCAGTATTTT.

This sequence joins TRBV6-1 and TRBJ2-3; no definite D call. V was clipped by 6 bases and J by 6 bases, with 4 bases between them. This CDR3 contains 10 residues. The germline gives CDR1 MNHNS, CDR2 SASEGT. The CDR3 DNA sequence: TGTGCCAGCAGAGCGGATACGCAGTATTTT. Translated: CASRADTQYF.

V gene TRBV6-6 combines with J gene TRBJ1-1; D is perhaps TRBD1 (5 bases). The CDR3 runs to 14 residues. The germline V and J ends were trimmed by 2 bases and 0 bases, with 7 bases remaining between them. Germline V gene lookup returns CDR1 MNHNY and CDR2 SVGAGI (reference sequence). CDR3 amino acids: CASSYKDMNTEAFF. CDR3 nucleotide sequence: TGTGCCAGCAGTTACAAGGACATGAACACTGAAGCTTTCTTT.

The genes are TRBV6-6 and TRBJ2-5, with 9 bases identical to TRBD2. Trimming at V came to 5 bases and at J to 2 bases, leaving 6 bases not matched to a gene. CDR3 size: 15 residues. CDR1 and CDR2 from the germline V gene are MNHNY and SVGAGI (reference sequence). CDR3 amino acids: CASSGWLAGQETQYF. The CDR3 DNA reads as TGTGCCAGCAGTGGTTGGCTAGCGGGGCAAGAGACCCAGTACTTC.

The chain couples TRBV5-1 to TRBJ1-4; D gene ambiguous. This CDR3 has 20 amino acids. Trimming took off 0 bases at V and 0 bases at J, with 21 bases between the two ends. Germline assignment: CDR1 SGHRS and CDR2 YFSETQ. CDR3 sequence reads: CASSLEVAGEICTTNEKLFF. The CDR3 region has the DNA TGCGCCAGCAGCTTGGAGGTCGCCGGGGAGATTTGCACAACTAATGAAAAACTGTTTTTT. The full variable domain, in which reference TRBV5-1 and TRBJ1-4 provide the parts outside the CDR3, is KAGVTQTPRYLIKTRGQQVTLSCSPISGHRSVSWYQQTPGQGLQFLFEYFSETQRNKGNFPGRFSGRQFSNSRSEMNVSTLELGDSALYLCASSLEVAGEICTTNEKLFFGSGTQLSVL.

The rearrangement joins TRBV11-2 to TRBJ2-3; 8 bases agree with TRBD2. This CDR3 has 16 residues. Germline CDR1 reads SGHAT; CDR2 reads FQNNGV. The ends lost 3 bases at V and 5 bases at J; junction bases unmatched: 10. The CDR3 nucleotides read TGTGCCAGCAGCTTGGGTCGTCGGGAGGGCCGAGATACGCAGTATTTT. Amino acids: CASSLGRREGRDTQYF.